The rows below give T cell receptor beta chains drawn from one sample of a study of blood T cell repertoires in COVID-19. The repertoire was sequenced with immunoSEQ multiplex PCR; TCRdb's copy has only in-frame clones and lacks some. The sample records approximately 670,000 clones, more than 80% being singletons. Sequenced material: peripheral blood. Receptor source: a woman between 18 and 29 years old with acute or convalescent COVID-19. Each CDR3 is given with its conserved first and last residue. The D gene is left open where the match is weak. Some rows mark clone size as missing; the rest say once, few, many or name a class of expanded clone.

V gene	J gene	clone size	D gene	CDR3 protein	CDR3 DNA
TRBV2	TRBJ1-1	-	-	CASGAGRQNTEAFF	TGTGCCAGTGGAGCGGGACGCCAGAACACTGAAGCTTTCTTT
TRBV28	TRBJ1-4	-	-	CASSLPDEKLFF	TGTGCCAGCAGCCTCCCCGATGAAAAACTGTTTTTT
TRBV30	TRBJ1-2	once	-	CAWSRNYGYTF	TGTGCCTGGAGCCGGAACTATGGCTACACCTTC
TRBV7-2	TRBJ2-3	-	TRBD2	CASNLAGPFDTQYF	TGTGCCAGCAACCTAGCGGGGCCCTTTGATACGCAGTATTTT
TRBV30	TRBJ2-2	-	TRBD1	CAWTQGAHTGELFF	TGTGCCTGGACCCAGGGGGCTCACACCGGGGAGCTGTTTTTT
TRBV5-1	TRBJ1-2	-	-	CASTRDTNYGYTF	TGCGCCAGCACCCGGGACACCAACTATGGCTACACCTTC
TRBV9	TRBJ1-1	-	-	CASSDPQAGEAFF	TGTGCCAGCAGCGACCCGCAGGCGGGTGAAGCTTTCTTT
TRBV7-8	TRBJ1-5	-	-	CASSLGRDPYQPQHF	TGTGCCAGCAGCTTAGGCAGGGATCCGTATCAGCCCCAGCATTTT
TRBV24-1	TRBJ2-3	-	TRBD1	CATSNDRGRKTDTQYF	TGTGCCACCAGTAATGACAGGGGGCGCAAGACAGATACGCAGTATTTT
TRBV5-1	TRBJ1-6	-	-	CASSLGVGAGSPLHF	TGCGCCAGCAGCTTGGGGGTGGGAGCAGGCTCACCCCTCCACTTT
TRBV11-2	TRBJ1-2	-	TRBD1	CASSTDRGQGYGYTF	TGTGCCAGCAGCACGGACAGGGGGCAGGGCTATGGCTACACCTTC
TRBV29-1	TRBJ2-7	-	TRBD1	CSVVRGSPYEQYF	TGCAGCGTCGTCAGGGGGTCCCCCTACGAGCAGTACTTC
TRBV6-5	TRBJ1-1	-	TRBD1	CASSSVQGTEAFF	TGTGCCAGCAGTTCAGTACAGGGGACAGAAGCTTTCTTT
TRBV6-5	TRBJ1-1	-	-	CASSRSGDGAEAFF	TGTGCCAGCAGCCGCTCAGGGGACGGGGCTGAAGCTTTCTTT
TRBV3-1/TRBV3-2	TRBJ1-5	-	TRBD1	CASSRMGQSTQHF	TGTGCCAGCAGCCGGATGGGACAGTCAACCCAGCATTTT
TRBV4-3	TRBJ2-7	-	TRBD2	CASSQARRGAYEQYF	TGCGCCAGCAGCCAAGCGAGGCGGGGGGCCTACGAGCAGTACTTC
TRBV3-1/TRBV3-2	TRBJ2-3	-	-	CASSQGKGGCTDTQYF	TGTGCCAGCAGCCAGGGGAAGGGAGGATGCACAGATACGCAGTATTTT
TRBV5-4	TRBJ2-7	-	-	CASSWDTYPYEQYF	TGTGCCAGCAGCTGGGACACTTATCCCTACGAGCAGTACTTC
TRBV7-9	TRBJ2-7	-	TRBD1	CASRFYFGTGNYEQYF	TGTGCCAGCAGATTCTACTTTGGGACAGGGAACTACGAGCAGTACTTC
TRBV27	TRBJ1-1	-	-	CASKTTQIRNTEAFF	TGTGCCAGCAAGACGACACAAATTCGGAACACTGAAGCTTTCTTT
TRBV6-2/TRBV6-3	TRBJ1-1	-	-	CASSKPLGANTEAFF	TGTGCCAGCAGCAAGCCGCTAGGGGCGAACACTGAAGCTTTCTTT
TRBV7-2	TRBJ2-7	-	-	CASSLVYNYEQYF	TGTGCCAGCAGCTTAGTTTATAACTACGAGCAGTACTTC
TRBV2	TRBJ2-3	-	-	CASGLRATDTQYF	TGTGCCAGCGGCCTGAGGGCCACAGATACGCAGTATTTT
TRBV7-2	TRBJ2-1	-	TRBD2	CASSRTTSGGARNEQFF	TGTGCCAGCAGCCGTACGACTAGCGGGGGGGCCAGGAATGAGCAGTTCTTC
TRBV19	TRBJ1-5	-	TRBD1	CASTQDRVRQPQHF	TGTGCCAGTACTCAGGACAGGGTAAGGCAGCCCCAGCATTTT
TRBV18	TRBJ1-1	-	-	CASSSSGRAFF	TGTGCCAGCTCATCCTCGGGTAGGGCTTTCTTT
TRBV3-1/TRBV3-2	TRBJ1-2	once	-	CASSPREDRSRGGYTF	TGTGCCAGCAGCCCGAGGGAAGACAGGAGCAGGGGAGGCTACACCTTC
TRBV1	TRBJ2-2	-	-	CTSSLRTGRAGELFF	TGCACCAGCAGCCTACGGACAGGACGCGCCGGGGAGCTGTTTTTT
TRBV7-2	TRBJ2-5	-	TRBD1	CASSLDRQETQYF	TGTGCCAGCAGCCTGGACAGGCAAGAGACCCAGTACTTC
TRBV30	TRBJ2-7	-	-	CAWSVLGAYEQYF	TGTGCCTGGAGTGTACTCGGGGCCTACGAGCAGTACTTC
TRBV6-5	TRBJ2-5	-	TRBD1	CASSYNRDRGSETQYF	TGTGCCAGCAGTTACAACAGGGACAGGGGGTCAGAGACCCAGTACTTC
TRBV7-2	TRBJ2-5	-	TRBD2	CASSQSSGLETQYF	TGTGCCAGCAGCCAGAGTAGCGGGCTTGAGACCCAGTACTTC
TRBV5-1	TRBJ2-7	-	TRBD2	CASSLGTSGGKIF	TGCGCCAGCAGCTTGGGGACTAGCGGGGGAAAAATATTC
TRBV4-3	TRBJ2-2	-	-	CASSQVPGGELFF	TGCGCCAGCAGCCAAGTTCCGGGCGGGGAGCTGTTTTTT
TRBV5-1	TRBJ1-1	-	TRBD1	CASSPTGGHTEAFF	TGCGCCAGCAGCCCGACAGGGGGCCACACTGAAGCTTTCTTT
TRBV9	TRBJ1-6	-	-	CASSVVQDSPLHF	TGTGCCAGCAGCGTAGTACAGGATTCACCCCTCCACTTT
TRBV7-2	TRBJ1-1	few	-	CASSWSGTFTEAFF	TGTGCCAGCAGCTGGTCCGGGACTTTCACTGAAGCTTTCTTT
TRBV10-3	TRBJ1-5	-	-	CAISEGGQGQPSNQPQHF	TGTGCCATCAGTGAAGGTGGTCAGGGGCAACCTAGCAATCAGCCCCAGCATTTT
TRBV7-8	TRBJ1-2	-	TRBD1	CASSQLRTGTLTYGYTF	TGTGCCAGCAGCCAACTACGGACAGGGACTCTGACCTATGGCTACACCTTC
TRBV6-4	TRBJ1-1	-	TRBD1	CASSRGLGTEAFF	TGTGCCAGCAGCAGGGGGTTGGGCACTGAAGCTTTCTTT
TRBV4-1	TRBJ2-7	-	-	CASSQVFRHRLVHEQYF	TGCGCCAGCAGCCAAGTTTTTAGGCACCGCCTAGTCCACGAGCAGTACTTC
TRBV19	TRBJ1-1	-	-	CASNRVSGTEAFF	TGTGCCAGTAACAGGGTTTCGGGGACTGAAGCTTTCTTT
TRBV12-3/TRBV12-4	TRBJ1-5	-	TRBD1	CASSTDRAQPQHF	TGTGCCAGCAGCACTGACAGGGCTCAGCCCCAGCATTTT
TRBV12-3/TRBV12-4	TRBJ2-1	-	-	CASSSHPGNEQFF	TGTGCCAGCAGCTCCCACCCGGGGAATGAGCAGTTCTTC
TRBV3-1/TRBV3-2	TRBJ1-2	-	TRBD1	CASSYQGAVDNYGYTF	TGTGCCAGCAGCTATCAGGGGGCGGTGGATAACTATGGCTACACCTTC
TRBV9	TRBJ1-2	-	-	CASSSKGPSYGYTF	TGTGCCAGCAGCTCGAAGGGGCCAAGCTATGGCTACACCTTC
TRBV23-1	TRBJ1-3	-	TRBD1	CASKIGTGLLCAGNTIYF	TGCGCCAGCAAAATAGGGACAGGGCTTTTGTGCGCTGGAAACACCATATATTTT
TRBV18	TRBJ1-3	-	-	CASSPNREGTGNTIYF	TGTGCCAGCTCACCAAACAGGGAGGGCACTGGAAACACCATATATTTT
TRBV27	TRBJ1-1	-	-	CASSPGVSTEAFF	TGTGCCAGCAGTCCCGGGGTTTCCACTGAAGCTTTCTTT